Presented here are 23 T cell receptor beta chains from one specimen sequenced in a study of cytomegalovirus exposure and HLA in healthy donors. The PCR contained 60 Vbeta and 13 Jbeta primers. Produced via immunoSEQ multiplex PCR; TCRdb's table is partial and in-frame only. The data show around 59,000 clones, around 80% seen once. The sample comprised PBMCs. The receptors shown here come from a woman between 40 and 50 years old in good health and CMV-seronegative.

This chain connects TRBV27 to TRBJ2-1; TRBD2 might be the D (6 bases). The CDR3 is 14 amino acids. V lost 7 bases, J lost 4 bases, and 14 bases lay in between. Germline CDR1 reads MNHEY; CDR2 reads SMNVEV (reference sequence). The CDR3 nucleotides are TGTGCCAGCAAAGTCGGGACTCCGTACAATGAGCAGTTCTTC. It translates to CASKVGTPYNEQFF.

The CDR3 DNA is TGTGCCAGCAGCGTAGGTCCAGAAGCTAACTATGGCTACACCTTC. It specifies CASSVGPEANYGYTF. V usage is TRBV9 and J usage is TRBJ1-2; no clear D. The germline V gene has CDR1 SGDLS and CDR2 YYNGEE. V was shortened by 0 bases and J by 0 bases, with 9 bases between the two germline ends. CDR3 length equals 15 residues. The full variable domain, in which reference TRBV9 and TRBJ1-2 provide the parts outside the CDR3, is DSGVTQTPKHLITATGQRVTLRCSPRSGDLSVYWYQQSLDQGLQFLIQYYNGEERAKGNILERFSAQQFPDLHSELNLSSLELGDSALYFCASSVGPEANYGYTFGSGTRLTVV.

CDR3 sequence: CASSLALAGGGETQYF. CDR3 in DNA: TGCGCCAGCAGCTTGGCCCTAGCGGGAGGAGGAGAGACCCAGTACTTC. This chain joins TRBV5-1 and TRBJ2-5; TRBD2 matches 11 bases. V trimming: 0 bases; J trimming: 4 bases; junction bases outside the gene matches: 5. The CDR3 extends over 16 amino acids. Germline V gene lookup returns CDR1 SGHRS and CDR2 YFSETQ.

The chain carries TRBV9 and TRBJ2-1, with 8 bases aligning to TRBD2. J gave up 4 bases and V 0 bases, and 6 bases lay outside the gene matches. The germline gives CDR1 SGDLS, CDR2 YYNGEE. The CDR3 loop spans 16 amino acids. CDR3 region: CASSVGGGRTYNEQFF. In DNA, the CDR3 is TGTGCCAGCAGCGTAGGAGGCGGGAGGACTTACAATGAGCAGTTCTTC.

The J gene is TRBJ1-4, the V gene TRBV11-3, with D maybe TRBD1 (6 bases). V lost 5 bases and J 11 bases, leaving 12 bases between the germline ends. The germline CDR1 and CDR2 sequences are SGHNT and YENEEA. There are 12 residues in the CDR3. CDR3 bases: TGTGCCAGCAGCCGCCACAGGGCCAAACTGTTTTTT. Amino acid sequence: CASSRHRAKLFF.

The genes are TRBV2 and TRBJ2-7, with D perhaps TRBD2 (6 bases). The CDR3 is 14 residues long. The V gene lost 7 bases and the J gene lost 0 bases, with 13 bases spanning the gap. Germline values: CDR1 SNHLY, CDR2 FYNNEI. The CDR3 bases are TGTGCCAGCAACCTCCGGGGGAGCTCCTACGAGCAGTACTTC. It is translated as CASNLRGSSYEQYF.

About this clone itself: Its ends do not fully match the called genes, so a read error is possible. V gene TRBV11-2 combines with J gene TRBJ1-2; D is undetermined. The germline V gene encodes CDR1 SGHAT and CDR2 FQNNGV. The CDR3 consists of 12 residues. The CDR3 DNA reads TGTGCCAGCAGCGAGTGGGTTCGGGATCTTTTTTTC. Its protein product is CASSEWVRDLFF.

The J gene is TRBJ2-1, the V gene TRBV4-2, with a tentative D call TRBD1 (6 bases). Germline V gives CDR1 LGHNA, CDR2 YNFKEQ. Deletions cut 0 bases from V and 0 bases from J, with 15 bases between. The CDR3 loop spans 18 amino acids. The CDR3 loop reads CASSQEGAFMSSYNEQFF. CDR3 sequence (DNA): TGTGCCAGCAGCCAAGAGGGGGCCTTTATGAGCTCCTACAATGAGCAGTTCTTC.

This clone was picked up a small number of times. The rearrangement joins TRBV5-1 to TRBJ2-3, with 7 bases identical to TRBD1. Germline trimming cut 0 bases from V and 4 bases from J; bases unmatched to any gene: 2. Germline CDR1 reads SGHRS; CDR2 reads YFSETQ. The CDR3 runs 14 residues. The CDR3 DNA sequence: TGCGCCAGCAGCTTGGGTAGGGGGCCAGATACGCAGTATTTT. Amino acid sequence: CASSLGRGPDTQYF.

The chain employs TRBV7-2 and TRBJ2-5; 10 nucleotides match TRBD2. Judging by the DNA end, TRBJ2-7 fits better; the J call may be wrong. The CDR3 sequence is 15 residues long. Germline V gene data show CDR1 as SGHTA and CDR2 as FQGNSA. This chain's CDR3 is CASSNIAGGRYEQYF. The CDR3 nucleotides read TGTGCCAGCAGCAATATAGCGGGAGGTCGGTACGAGCAGTACTTC.

V and J are TRBV27 and TRBJ2-4; perhaps TRBD1 as D (5 bases). Looked up from germline, CDR1 is MNHEY and CDR2 is SMNVEV (reference sequence). Trimming took off 5 bases at V and 5 bases at J, with 16 bases between the two ends. This CDR3 is 15 amino acids long. Written as DNA, the CDR3 is TGTGCCAGCAGTCACCAGGGTGGATTCCAAAACATTCAGTACTTC. It specifies CASSHQGGFQNIQYF.

CDR3 bases: TGTGCCAGCAGCCAACTGGTGGGCCAGAGCAATGAGCAGTTCTTC. Residues: CASSQLVGQSNEQFF. The chain carries TRBV7-9 and TRBJ2-1; D unresolved. The ends were cut back, 5 bases at V and 6 bases at J, with 17 bases in the middle. CDR1 and CDR2 (germline): SEHNR, FQNEAQ (reference sequence). The CDR3 contains 15 residues.

DNA of the CDR3: TGTGCCAGCAGTTTGCCCGGGACTAGCGGTCAGGGCGAGCAGTACTTC. This encodes CASSLPGTSGQGEQYF. The chain is built from TRBV28 and TRBJ2-7; 11 bases map to TRBD2. The CDR3 length is 16 residues. The V and J ends lost 3 bases and 6 bases, in that order; junction bases with no gene match: 10. CDR1 is MDHEN and CDR2 is SYDVKM in the germline V gene.

The genes are TRBV4-3 and TRBJ1-1; 7 positions agree with TRBD1. This CDR3 is 14 amino acids long. The germline CDR1 and CDR2 sequences are LGHNA and YSLEER. J gave up 11 bases and V 0 bases, and 9 bases lay outside the gene matches. The CDR3 bases are TGCGCCAGCAGCCAAGATCCCTCGGGACAGACGGCTTTCTTT. This encodes CASSQDPSGQTAFF.

The chain links TRBV5-1 to TRBJ1-1; TRBD1 is a possible D gene (5 bases). CDR1 and CDR2 (germline): SGHRS, YFSETQ. The V and J ends lost 4 bases and 4 bases respectively, with 8 bases between them. CDR3 size: 12 residues. This CDR3 reads CASSLDSTEAFF. The CDR3 DNA follows: TGCGCCAGCAGCCTCGACAGCACTGAAGCTTTCTTT.

The rearrangement uses TRBV6-1 and TRBJ1-4; TRBD1 matches 11 bases. Unmatched junction bases numbered 3, after V lost 5 bases and J lost 7 bases. The length of the CDR3 is 14 residues. Per germline, CDR1 MNHNS and CDR2 SASEGT. The CDR3 DNA is TGTGCCAGCAGTCCCGGGACAGGGGGTGAAAAACTGTTTTTT. Protein: CASSPGTGGEKLFF.

This chain connects TRBV29-1 to TRBJ2-7; 15 bases line up with TRBD2. Germline V gene lookup returns CDR1 SQVTM and CDR2 ANQGSEA. The CDR3 has 14 residues. J lost 4 bases, V lost 6 bases, and 4 bases had no gene match. CDR3: CSVDGLAGGYEQYF. CDR3 bases: TGCAGCGTAGACGGACTAGCGGGAGGGTACGAGCAGTACTTC.

The chain couples TRBV4-2 to TRBJ1-1; 9 bases are shared with TRBD1. The CDR3 runs to 14 residues. Germline V gene sequence: CDR1 LGHNA, CDR2 YNFKEQ. The ends lost 3 bases at V and 5 bases at J; junction bases unmatched: 4. CDR3 region: CASSQTGGWTEAFF. In DNA, the CDR3 is TGTGCCAGCAGCCAGACAGGGGGGTGGACTGAAGCTTTCTTT.

The gene calls are TRBV7-3 and TRBJ2-1; TRBD2 aligns across 7 bases. The junction had 9 bases not matched to a gene; V was cut back by 4 bases and J by 6 bases. Germline V lookup: CDR1 SGHTA, CDR2 FQGTGA. The CDR3 spans 15 residues. CDR3 nucleotides: TGTGCCAGCAGCTCCAATCCGGGACTAATCAATGAGCAGTTCTTC. This gives the protein CASSSNPGLINEQFF. The complete variable domain, with remaining parts taken from reference TRBV7-3 and TRBJ2-1, reads GAGVSQTPSNKVTEKGKYVELRCDPISGHTALYWYRQSLGQGPEFLIYFQGTGAADDSGLPNDRFFAVRPEGSVSTLKIQRTERGDSAVYLCASSSNPGLINEQFFGPGTRLTVL.

This chain links TRBV6-6 with TRBJ1-5, with 9 bases matching TRBD1. In germline, CDR1 is MNHNY, CDR2 SVGAGI (reference sequence). This CDR3 is 16 amino acids long. Trimming cost V 2 bases and J 6 bases; bases outside gene matches: 8. CDR3 amino acids: CASSYPSGQGGQPQHF. Here the CDR3 DNA reads TGTGCCAGCAGTTACCCCTCGGGACAGGGAGGTCAGCCCCAGCATTTT.

In its sample, this clone was seen once. The chain links TRBV9 to TRBJ2-3; TRBD2 matches 10 bases. Germline CDR1 is SGDLS and CDR2 is YYNGEE. This CDR3 contains 16 residues. J lost 2 bases, V lost 3 bases, and 6 bases had no gene match. CDR3 bases: TGTGCCAGCAGCGGAAATCTAGCGGGAGTCACAGATACGCAGTATTTT. It translates to CASSGNLAGVTDTQYF.

The rearrangement uses TRBV4-1 and TRBJ1-2; 9 bases agree with TRBD1. The CDR3 covers 17 residues. In germline, CDR1 is MGHRA, CDR2 YSYEKL. With 1 base clipped from V and 4 bases from J, the junction kept 10 bases outside the gene matches. CDR3 protein: CASSQGTGTGIRYGYTF. CDR3 DNA sequence: TGCGCCAGCAGCCAAGGGACCGGGACAGGGATTCGCTATGGCTACACCTTC.

The genes are TRBV6-1 and TRBJ2-7, with 9 bases matching TRBD1. This CDR3 is 17 amino acids long. In germline, CDR1 is MNHNS, CDR2 SASEGT. V was clipped by 2 bases and J by 2 bases; unmatched bases: 10. The CDR3 DNA follows: TGTGCCAGCAGTGAACATCTCCGTGGGGACAGGGCCTACGAGCAGTACTTC. It encodes CASSEHLRGDRAYEQYF.